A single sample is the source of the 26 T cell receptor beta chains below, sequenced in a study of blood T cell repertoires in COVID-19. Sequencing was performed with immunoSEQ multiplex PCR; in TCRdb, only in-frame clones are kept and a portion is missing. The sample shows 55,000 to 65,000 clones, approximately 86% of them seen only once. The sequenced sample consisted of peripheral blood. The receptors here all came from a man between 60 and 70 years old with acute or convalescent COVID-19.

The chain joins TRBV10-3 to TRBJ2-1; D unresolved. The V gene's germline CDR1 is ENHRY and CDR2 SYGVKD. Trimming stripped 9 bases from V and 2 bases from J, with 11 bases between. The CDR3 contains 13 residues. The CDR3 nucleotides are TGTGCCATTTCTCAGGCTCCCTACAATGAGCAGTTCTTC. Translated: CAISQAPYNEQFF.

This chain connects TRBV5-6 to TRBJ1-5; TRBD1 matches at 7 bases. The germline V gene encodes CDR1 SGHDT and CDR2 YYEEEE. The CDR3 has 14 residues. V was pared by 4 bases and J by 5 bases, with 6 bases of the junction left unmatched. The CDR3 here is CASSPRQGHQPQHF. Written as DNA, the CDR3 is TGTGCCAGCAGCCCTCGACAGGGACATCAGCCCCAGCATTTT.

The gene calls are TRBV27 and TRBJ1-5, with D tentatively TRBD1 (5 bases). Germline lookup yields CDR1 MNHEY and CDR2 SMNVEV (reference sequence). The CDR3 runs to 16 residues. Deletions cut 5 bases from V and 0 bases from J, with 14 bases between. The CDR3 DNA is TGTGCCAGCAGTCCCATTCGGGGGGATAGCAATCAGCCCCAGCATTTT. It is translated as CASSPIRGDSNQPQHF.

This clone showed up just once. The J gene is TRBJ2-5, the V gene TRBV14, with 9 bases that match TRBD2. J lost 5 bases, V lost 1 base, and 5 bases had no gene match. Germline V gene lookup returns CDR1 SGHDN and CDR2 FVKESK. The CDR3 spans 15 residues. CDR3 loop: CASSQGSGRLETQYF. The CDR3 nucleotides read TGTGCCAGCAGCCAAGGTAGCGGGAGATTGGAGACCCAGTACTTC.

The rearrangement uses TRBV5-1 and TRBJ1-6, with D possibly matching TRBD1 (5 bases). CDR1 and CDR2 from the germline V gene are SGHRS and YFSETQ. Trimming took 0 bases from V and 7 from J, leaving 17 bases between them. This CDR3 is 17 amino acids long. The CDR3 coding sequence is TGCGCCAGCAGCTTGGGCCGGCAGGGTCAGGGAAATTCACCCCTCCACTTT. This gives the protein CASSLGRQGQGNSPLHF.

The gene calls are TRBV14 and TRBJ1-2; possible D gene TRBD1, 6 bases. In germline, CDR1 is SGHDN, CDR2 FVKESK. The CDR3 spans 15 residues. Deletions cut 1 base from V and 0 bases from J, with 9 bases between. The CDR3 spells CASSQVGGANYGYTF. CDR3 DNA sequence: TGTGCCAGCAGCCAAGTAGGGGGAGCTAACTATGGCTACACCTTC.

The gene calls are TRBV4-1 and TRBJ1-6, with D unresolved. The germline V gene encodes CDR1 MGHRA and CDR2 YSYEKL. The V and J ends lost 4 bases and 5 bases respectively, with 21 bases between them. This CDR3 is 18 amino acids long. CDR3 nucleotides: TGCGCCAGCAGCCGAACCCCCCCCGGGATCGGGGATAATTCACCCCTCCACTTT. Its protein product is CASSRTPPGIGDNSPLHF.

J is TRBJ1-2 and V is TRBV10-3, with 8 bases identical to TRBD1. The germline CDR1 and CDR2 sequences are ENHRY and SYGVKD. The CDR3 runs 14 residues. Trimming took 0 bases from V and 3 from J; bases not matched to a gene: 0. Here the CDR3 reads CAISESTGDYGYTF. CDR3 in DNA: TGTGCCATCAGTGAGTCGACAGGGGACTATGGCTACACCTTC.

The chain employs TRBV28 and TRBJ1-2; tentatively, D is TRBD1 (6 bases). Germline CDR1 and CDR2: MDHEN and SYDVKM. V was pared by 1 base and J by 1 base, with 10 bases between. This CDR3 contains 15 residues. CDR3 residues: CASSLSGTHNYGYTF. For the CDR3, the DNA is TGTGCCAGCAGTTTATCAGGGACACATAACTATGGCTACACCTTC.

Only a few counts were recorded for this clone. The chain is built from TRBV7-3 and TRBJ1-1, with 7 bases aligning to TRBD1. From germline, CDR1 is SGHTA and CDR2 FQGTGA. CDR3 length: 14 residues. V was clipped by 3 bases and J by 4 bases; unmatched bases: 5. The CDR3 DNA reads TGTGCCAGCAGCTTTTCCGAGGGGGCCACTGAAGCTTTCTTT. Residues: CASSFSEGATEAFF.

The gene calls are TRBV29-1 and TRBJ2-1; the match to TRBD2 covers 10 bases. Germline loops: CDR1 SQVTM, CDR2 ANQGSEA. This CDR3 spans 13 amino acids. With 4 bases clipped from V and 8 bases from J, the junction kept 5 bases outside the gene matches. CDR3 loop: CSVASGSRDEQFF. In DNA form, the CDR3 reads TGCAGCGTTGCTAGCGGGAGTCGGGATGAGCAGTTCTTC.

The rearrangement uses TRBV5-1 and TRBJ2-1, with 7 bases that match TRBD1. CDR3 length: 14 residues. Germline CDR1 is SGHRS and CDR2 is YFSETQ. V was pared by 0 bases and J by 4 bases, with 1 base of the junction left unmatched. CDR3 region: CASSLGDRYNEQFF. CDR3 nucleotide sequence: TGCGCCAGCAGCTTGGGGGACAGATACAATGAGCAGTTCTTC. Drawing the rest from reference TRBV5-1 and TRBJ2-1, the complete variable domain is KAGVTQTPRYLIKTRGQQVTLSCSPISGHRSVSWYQQTPGQGLQFLFEYFSETQRNKGNFPGRFSGRQFSNSRSEMNVSTLELGDSALYLCASSLGDRYNEQFFGPGTRLTVL.

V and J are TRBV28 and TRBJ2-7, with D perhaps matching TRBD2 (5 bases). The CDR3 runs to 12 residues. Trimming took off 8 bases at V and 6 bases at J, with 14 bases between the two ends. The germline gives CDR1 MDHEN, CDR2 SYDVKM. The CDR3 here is CASYRIRGEQYF. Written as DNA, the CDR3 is TGTGCCAGCTACCGTATTCGGGGCGAGCAGTACTTC.

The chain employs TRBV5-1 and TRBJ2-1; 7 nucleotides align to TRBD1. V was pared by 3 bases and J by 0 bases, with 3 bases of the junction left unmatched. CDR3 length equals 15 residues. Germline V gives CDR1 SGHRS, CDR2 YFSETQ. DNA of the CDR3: TGCGCCAGCAGCTGGGACAGTAGCTCCTACAATGAGCAGTTCTTC. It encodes CASSWDSSSYNEQFF.

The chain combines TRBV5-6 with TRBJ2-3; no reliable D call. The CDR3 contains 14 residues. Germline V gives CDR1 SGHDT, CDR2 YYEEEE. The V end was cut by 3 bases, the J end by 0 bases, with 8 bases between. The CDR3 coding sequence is TGTGCCAGCAGCTCTCCCCCGAGCACAGATACGCAGTATTTT. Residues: CASSSPPSTDTQYF.

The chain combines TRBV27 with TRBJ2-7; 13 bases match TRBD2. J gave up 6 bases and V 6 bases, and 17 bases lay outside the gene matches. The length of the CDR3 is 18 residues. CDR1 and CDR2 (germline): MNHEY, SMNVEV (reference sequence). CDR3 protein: CASSQRTSGRNYRGEQYF. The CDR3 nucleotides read TGTGCCAGCAGCCAGAGGACTAGCGGGAGAAATTATCGGGGCGAGCAGTACTTC.

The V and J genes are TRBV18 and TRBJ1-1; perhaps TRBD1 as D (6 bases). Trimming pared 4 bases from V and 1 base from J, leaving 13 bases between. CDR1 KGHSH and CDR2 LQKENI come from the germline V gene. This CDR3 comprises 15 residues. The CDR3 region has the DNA TGTGCCAGCTCACAGGACAGCCCAGCGAACACTGAAGCTTTCTTT. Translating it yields CASSQDSPANTEAFF.

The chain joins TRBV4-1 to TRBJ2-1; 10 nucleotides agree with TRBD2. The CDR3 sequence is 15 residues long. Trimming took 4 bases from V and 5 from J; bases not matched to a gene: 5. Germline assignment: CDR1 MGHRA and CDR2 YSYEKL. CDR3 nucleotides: TGCGCCAGCAGCCGAAGGCTAGCGGGGGACAATGAGCAGTTCTTC. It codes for CASSRRLAGDNEQFF.

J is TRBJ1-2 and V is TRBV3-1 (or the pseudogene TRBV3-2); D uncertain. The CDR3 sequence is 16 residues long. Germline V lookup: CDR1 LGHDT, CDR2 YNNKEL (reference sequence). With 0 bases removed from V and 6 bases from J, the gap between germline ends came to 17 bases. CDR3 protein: CASSQEIPFGSDGYTF. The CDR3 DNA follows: TGTGCCAGCAGCCAAGAAATCCCTTTCGGGTCAGATGGCTACACCTTC.

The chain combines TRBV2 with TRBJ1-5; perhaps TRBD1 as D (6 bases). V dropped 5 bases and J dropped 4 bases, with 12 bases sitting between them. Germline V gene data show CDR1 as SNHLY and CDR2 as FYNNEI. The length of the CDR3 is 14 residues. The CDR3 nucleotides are TGTGCCAGCAGTCCTCAGGGGTGGAATCAGCCCCAGCATTTT. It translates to CASSPQGWNQPQHF. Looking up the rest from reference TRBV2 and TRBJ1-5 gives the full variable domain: EPEVTQTPSHQVTQMGQEVILRCVPISNHLYFYWYRQILGQKVEFLVSFYNNEISEKSEIFDDQFSVERPDGSNFTLKIRSTKLEDSAMYFCASSPQGWNQPQHFGDGTRLSIL.

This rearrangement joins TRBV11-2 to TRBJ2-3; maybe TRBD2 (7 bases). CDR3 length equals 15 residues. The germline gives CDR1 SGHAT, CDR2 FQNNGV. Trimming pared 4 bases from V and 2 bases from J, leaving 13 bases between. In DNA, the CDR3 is TGTGCCAGCAGCTCCGGGGGGCGGAACACAGATACGCAGTATTTT. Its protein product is CASSSGGRNTDTQYF.

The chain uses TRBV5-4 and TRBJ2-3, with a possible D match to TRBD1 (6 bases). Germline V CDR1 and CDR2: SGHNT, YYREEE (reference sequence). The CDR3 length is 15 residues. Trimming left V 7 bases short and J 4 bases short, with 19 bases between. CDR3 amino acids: CASHNGGPRADTQYF. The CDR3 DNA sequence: TGTGCCAGCCATAATGGGGGCCCTAGGGCAGATACGCAGTATTTT.

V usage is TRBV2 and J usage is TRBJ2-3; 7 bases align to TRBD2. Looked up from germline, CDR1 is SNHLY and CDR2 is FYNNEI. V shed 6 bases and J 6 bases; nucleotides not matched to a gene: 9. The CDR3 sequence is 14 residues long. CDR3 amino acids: CASSEGTSADTQYF. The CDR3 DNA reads TGTGCCAGCAGCGAGGGTACTAGCGCTGATACGCAGTATTTT.

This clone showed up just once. Here the CDR3 reads CSVARGGRLLYNEQFF. In nucleotides, the CDR3 is TGCAGCGTTGCCCGAGGTGGCAGACTCCTCTACAATGAGCAGTTCTTC. The chain carries TRBV29-1 and TRBJ2-1; D is undetermined. Germline CDR1 and CDR2: SQVTM and ANQGSEA. The V and J ends lost 4 bases and 3 bases respectively, with 19 bases between them. This CDR3 has 16 residues.

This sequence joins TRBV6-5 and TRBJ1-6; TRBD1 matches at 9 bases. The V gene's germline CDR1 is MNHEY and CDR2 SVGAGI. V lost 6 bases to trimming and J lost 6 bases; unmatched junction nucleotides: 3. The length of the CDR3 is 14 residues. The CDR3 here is CASSVDRGNSPLHF. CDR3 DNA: TGTGCCAGCAGCGTGGACAGGGGTAATTCACCCCTCCACTTT.

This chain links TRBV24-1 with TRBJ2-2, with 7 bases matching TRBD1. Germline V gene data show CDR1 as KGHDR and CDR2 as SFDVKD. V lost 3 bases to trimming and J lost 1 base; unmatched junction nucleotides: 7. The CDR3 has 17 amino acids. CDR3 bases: TGTGCCACCAGTGATCAAGACAGGGCTTTGAACACCGGGGAGCTGTTTTTT. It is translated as CATSDQDRALNTGELFF.